What follows describes a single T cell receptor beta chain. Antigen: not known. Study processing details: Sequence data from immunoSEQ were junction-only and lacked quality scores; consequently, filtering differed. Repertoires were generated with immunoSEQ multiplex PCR, while TCRdb's copy carries only in-frame clones and drops some. V and J calls and clone size come straight from that table; D and trimming were deduced from the DNA. The sample holds approximately 2,300,000 clones; 80% to 95% are singletons and the top ten take approximately 0.4%. The data were obtained in a study of shared clonotypes between healthy human individuals. Study findings and constraints: A limitation of the genetic and exposure-history diversity represented arose from few donors. All-four-donor shared clonotypes had higher generation probabilities than non-shared clonotypes did.

The CDR3 consists of 16 residues. The V and J ends lost 2 bases and 7 bases respectively, with 22 bases between them. Germline CDR1 SGHRS, CDR2 YFSETQ. This clonotype originated in a man between 18 and 35 years old in good health. Some clones in this sample may be carry-over from other donors' samples. Sequenced material: naive CD4+ T cells from PBMCs. The subset denotes: CD45RA+ positively selected. V usage is TRBV5-1 and J usage is TRBJ2-7; perhaps D is TRBD1 or TRBD2 (5 bases each). CDR3 bases: TGCGCCAGCAGCTTAGAGGGAATGCCGCCGAAGGGGGAGCAGTACTTC. Protein sequence: CASSLEGMPPKGEQYF.